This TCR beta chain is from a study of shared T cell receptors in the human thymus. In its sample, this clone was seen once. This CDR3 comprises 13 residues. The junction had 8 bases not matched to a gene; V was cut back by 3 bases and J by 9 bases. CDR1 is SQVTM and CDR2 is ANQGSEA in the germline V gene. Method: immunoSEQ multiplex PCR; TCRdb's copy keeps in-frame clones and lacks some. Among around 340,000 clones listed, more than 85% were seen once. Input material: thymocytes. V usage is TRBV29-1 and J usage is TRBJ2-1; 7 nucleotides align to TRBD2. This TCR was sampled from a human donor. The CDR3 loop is CSVDPGWEGEQFF. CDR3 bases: TGCAGCGTTGACCCGGGGTGGGAGGGTGAGCAGTTCTTC.